Below, 25 T cell receptor beta chains from the same sample are listed, as sequenced in a study of blood T cell repertoires in COVID-19 (dated by TCRdb to 2018 to 2020). The library was made by the immunoSEQ multiplex PCR assay. The clones in this table, taken by TCRdb from immuneACCESS, are in-frame only. Not every clone is retained; where verified, under half of the shortfall comes from an unresolved V gene, and the cause of the rest is unknown. The sample has 150,000 or so clones on record, 88% of them singletons. The ten largest account for 6.5% to 8.5% of the sample. The sample comprised PBMCs or T cells enriched from blood (not recorded which). The source of these receptors is a woman between 50 and 59 years old who had recovered from COVID-19.

V and J are TRBV13 and TRBJ2-3, with 9 positions matching TRBD1. CDR3 length: 16 residues. The germline V gene encodes CDR1 PRHDT and CDR2 FYEKMQ (reference sequence). V lost 5 bases and J lost 9; bases outside the gene matches: 15. As DNA, the CDR3 is TGTGCCAGCAGCACGAGGGACAGGGACATCACGGGGACGCAGTATTTT. It codes for CASSTRDRDITGTQYF.

The genes are TRBV19 and TRBJ1-2, with 11 bases aligning to TRBD1. V dropped 5 bases and J dropped 8; count of bases not matched to a gene: 4. The CDR3 is 13 amino acids. Germline CDR1 LNHDA, CDR2 SQIVND (reference sequence). CDR3 sequence (DNA): TGTGCCAGTAGTCCCCGGGACAGGGGGGGCTACACCTTC. It specifies CASSPRDRGGYTF.

The chain couples TRBV7-9 to TRBJ1-2, with D unresolved. Trimming took 5 bases from V and 8 from J, leaving 15 bases between them. This CDR3 region has 13 residues. Germline lookup yields CDR1 SEHNR and CDR2 FQNEAQ (reference sequence). CDR3 DNA sequence: TGTGCCAGCAGCCTTGGACTTTCCGGGGGCTACACCTTC. It is translated as CASSLGLSGGYTF.

The chain couples TRBV5-1 to TRBJ2-7; D is undetermined. Germline CDR1 and CDR2: SGHRS and YFSETQ. Trimming pared 0 bases from V and 5 bases from J, leaving 15 bases between. The CDR3 extends over 15 amino acids. CDR3 region: CASSLESESLHEQYF. The CDR3 coding sequence is TGCGCCAGCAGCTTGGAGTCAGAATCCCTCCACGAGCAGTACTTC.

This chain joins TRBV5-4 and TRBJ1-6; maybe TRBD1 (6 bases). Germline values: CDR1 SGHNT, CDR2 YYREEE (reference sequence). V was trimmed by 1 base and J by 7 bases, leaving 12 bases between them. The CDR3 contains 15 residues. CDR3 amino acids: CASSLRGLGNSPLHF. The CDR3 nucleotides read TGTGCCAGCAGCTTGAGGGGGTTGGGGAATTCACCCCTCCACTTT.

With respect to this clone: Germline and junction disagree at one end, which may indicate a read error. The V and J genes are TRBV4-1 and TRBJ1-5, with 12 bases identical to TRBD1. The CDR3 is 17 amino acids. CDR1 and CDR2 from the germline V gene are MGHRA and YSYEKL. The CDR3 coding sequence is TGCACCAGCAGCCAAGATCCGGGACAGGGGGCCAAGCAGCCCCAGCATTTT. It is translated as CTSSQDPGQGAKQPQHF.

The chain is built from TRBV27 and TRBJ1-5, with 11 positions matching TRBD1. The V gene's germline CDR1 is MNHEY and CDR2 SMNVEV (reference sequence). The CDR3 covers 16 residues. J gave up 7 bases and V 6 bases, and 11 bases lay outside the gene matches. The CDR3 nucleotides read TGTGCCAGCAGCCCTTTTTGGGACAGGGGGAACCAGCCCCAGCATTTT. The encoded protein is CASSPFWDRGNQPQHF.

V is TRBV27 and J is TRBJ2-6; the match to TRBD1 covers 7 bases. CDR3 length equals 15 residues. V dropped 6 bases and J dropped 4; count of bases not matched to a gene: 6. Germline V lookup: CDR1 MNHEY, CDR2 SMNVEV (reference sequence). The DNA of the CDR3 is TGTGCCAGCAGCCCCACAGGGGTCGGGGCCAACGTCCTGACTTTC. Its translation is CASSPTGVGANVLTF.

This clone was found once. The V gene is TRBV7-2, the J gene TRBJ1-4, with D hard to call. The germline V and J ends were trimmed by 6 bases and 5 bases, with 13 bases remaining between them. The CDR3 extends over 14 amino acids. In germline, CDR1 is SGHTA, CDR2 FQGNSA. In DNA, the CDR3 is TGTGCCAGCAGACTGAGGGTCGCCAATGAAAAACTGTTTTTT. It is translated as CASRLRVANEKLFF.

The rearrangement links TRBV7-2 to TRBJ2-1, with D perhaps matching TRBD1 (7 bases). Per germline, CDR1 SGHTA and CDR2 FQGNSA. The CDR3 runs 15 residues. V gave up 7 bases and J gave up 4 bases, with 17 bases separating them. CDR3 coding DNA: TGTGCCAGCAACCCCCTCGGGGGACAGTACAATGAGCAGTTCTTC. It encodes CASNPLGGQYNEQFF.

The V and J genes are TRBV3-1 (or the pseudogene TRBV3-2) and TRBJ2-6, with a tentative D call TRBD1 (6 bases). The germline CDR1 and CDR2 sequences are LGHDT and YNNKEL (reference sequence). This CDR3 has 15 amino acids. V was clipped by 5 bases and J by 4 bases, with 12 bases between them. In nucleotides, the CDR3 is TGTGCCAGCAGCTTTACAGGGACCGGGGCCAACGTCCTGACTTTC. Translated: CASSFTGTGANVLTF.

This chain joins TRBV10-3 and TRBJ2-7; the match to TRBD2 covers 7 bases. Looked up from germline, CDR1 is ENHRY and CDR2 is SYGVKD. The ends lost 1 base at V and 3 bases at J; junction bases unmatched: 6. The CDR3 runs to 15 residues. CDR3 sequence (DNA): TGTGCCATCAGTGAGTGGACTAGTGGAAACTACGAGCAGTACTTC. Its protein product is CAISEWTSGNYEQYF.

The CDR3 DNA is TGTGCCAGCAGCTTATCCGGACAGTCTGGAAACACCATATATTTT. This sequence encodes CASSLSGQSGNTIYF. The chain carries TRBV5-6 and TRBJ1-3; D is perhaps TRBD1 (6 bases). Germline values: CDR1 SGHDT, CDR2 YYEEEE. The CDR3 contains 15 residues. The V end lost 2 bases, the J end lost 1 base, and 10 bases lay between the germline ends.

The rearrangement joins TRBV28 to TRBJ1-4, with 7 bases that match TRBD1. J gave up 4 bases and V 6 bases, and 8 bases lay outside the gene matches. The CDR3 covers 15 residues. Germline V gene sequence: CDR1 MDHEN, CDR2 SYDVKM. For the CDR3, the DNA is TGTGCCAGCAGCCTAGAGGGGGCTGTTAATGAAAAACTGTTTTTT. As protein: CASSLEGAVNEKLFF.

This sequence joins TRBV11-2 and TRBJ1-2, with D tentatively TRBD1 (5 bases). Germline CDR1 reads SGHAT; CDR2 reads FQNNGV. This CDR3 spans 13 amino acids. V lost 3 bases to trimming and J lost 7 bases, with 12 bases between them. The CDR3 protein is CASSFPGLRGYTF. CDR3 nucleotides: TGTGCCAGCAGCTTCCCAGGGTTGCGTGGCTACACCTTC.

This clone has just a few counts. This chain uses TRBV18 with TRBJ2-7; D is unclear. The germline gives CDR1 KGHSH, CDR2 LQKENI. V lost 4 bases and J lost 3, with 4 bases in between. This CDR3 has 11 residues. In nucleotides, the CDR3 is TGTGCCAGCTCACTCATCTACGAGCAGTACTTC. It specifies CASSLIYEQYF.

This chain uses TRBV7-9 with TRBJ1-2, with 9 bases matching TRBD1. V trimming: 0 bases; J trimming: 6 bases; junction bases outside the gene matches: 8. This CDR3 region has 16 residues. Germline-derived CDR1 and CDR2 are SEHNR and FQNEAQ (reference sequence). The CDR3: CASSLAGGQGRDGYTF. CDR3 in DNA: TGTGCCAGCAGCTTAGCGGGCGGACAGGGGAGGGATGGCTACACCTTC.

This clone was observed a single time. This rearrangement joins TRBV5-1 to TRBJ1-2, with D possibly matching TRBD1 (5 bases). Trimming left V 0 bases short and J 0 bases short, with 18 bases between. Per germline, CDR1 SGHRS and CDR2 YFSETQ. The CDR3 sequence is 18 residues long. The CDR3 bases are TGCGCCAGCAGCTTGGCCTGGGCAGGGCGCAGCTCTAACTATGGCTACACCTTC. Amino acids: CASSLAWAGRSSNYGYTF.

The rearrangement uses TRBV30 and TRBJ1-3; D not resolved. The CDR3 totals 14 residues. V gave up 1 base and J gave up 0 bases, with 7 bases separating them. Germline CDR1 GTSNPN, CDR2 SVGIG (reference sequence). CDR3 loop: CAWSGGYSGNTIYF. CDR3 DNA sequence: TGTGCCTGGAGTGGAGGGTACTCTGGAAACACCATATATTTT.

The chain's CDR3 is CASSLGWGRWQYF. In nucleotides, the CDR3 is TGTGCCAGCAGCCTAGGCTGGGGCCGGTGGCAGTACTTC. The chain links TRBV12-3 or TRBV12-4 to TRBJ2-7; possible D gene TRBD1, 5 bases. CDR3 length: 13 amino acids. The ends were cut back, 6 bases at V and 9 bases at J, with 18 bases in the middle.

The chain recombines TRBV24-1 with TRBJ2-2, with 7 bases that match TRBD1. Per germline, CDR1 KGHDR and CDR2 SFDVKD. This CDR3 has 14 residues. J was trimmed by 1 base and V by 9 bases; bases with no gene match: 4. The CDR3 region is CATQDRLNTGELFF. Written as DNA, the CDR3 is TGTGCCACCCAGGACAGGCTGAACACCGGGGAGCTGTTTTTT.

The chain uses TRBV5-6 and TRBJ2-7, with D maybe TRBD1 (6 bases). Trimming stripped 1 base from V and 0 bases from J, with 8 bases between. Per the germline V gene, CDR1 is SGHDT and CDR2 is YYEEEE. CDR3 length: 14 residues. CDR3 sequence: CASSLTGNSYEQYF. The DNA for the CDR3 is TGTGCCAGCAGCTTGACAGGGAACTCCTACGAGCAGTACTTC.

The V call is TRBV4-2, the J call TRBJ2-1, with TRBD2 matching 9 bases. Germline assignment: CDR1 LGHNA and CDR2 YNFKEQ. V lost 0 bases, J lost 10 bases, and 10 bases stayed unmatched. CDR3 length: 16 amino acids. The CDR3 here is CASSQDEGGGAEEQFF. In nucleotides, the CDR3 is TGTGCCAGCAGCCAAGATGAGGGCGGGGGGGCCGAAGAGCAGTTCTTC.

V and J are TRBV6-2 or TRBV6-3 and TRBJ2-1; TRBD2 matches 9 bases. Germline CDR1 is MNHEY and CDR2 is SVGEGT. V shed 2 bases and J 0 bases; nucleotides not matched to a gene: 2. The CDR3 spans 16 residues. CDR3 residues: CASSYPAGGSYNEQFF. The CDR3 coding sequence is TGTGCCAGCAGTTACCCAGCGGGGGGCTCCTACAATGAGCAGTTCTTC.

This clone was observed a handful of times. V and J are TRBV30 and TRBJ1-2, with D perhaps TRBD1 (6 bases). The V end was cut by 3 bases, the J end by 9 bases, with 14 bases between. Germline V gene sequence: CDR1 GTSNPN, CDR2 SVGIG (reference sequence). CDR3 length equals 12 residues. Written as DNA, the CDR3 is TGTGCCTGGAGCGCCGACAGGACCCGCTACACCTTC. It translates to CAWSADRTRYTF.